This TCR beta chain was recovered during a study of CD8 T cells in Susac syndrome. With random hexamers, reverse transcription was performed on about 0.5 to 1 ug of RNA. An immunoSEQ multiplex PCR generated amplified TCR beta CDR3 products spanning 54 Vbeta and 13 Jbeta. TCRdb passed the immunoSEQ multiplex PCR reads through MiXCR, listing each CDR3 protein once. The sample includes about 190,000 distinct CDR3 sequences, around 93% seen only once; the top ten take around 0.16%. Trimming cost V 3 bases and J 7 bases, with 16 bases left between them. This CDR3 region has 15 residues. Germline loops: CDR1 SGHVS, CDR2 FQNEAQ.

The sequence was obtained from a human donor with Susac syndrome. Sequenced input: CD8+ T cells from PBMCs. V usage is TRBV7-8 and J usage is TRBJ2-1; D uncertain. Here the CDR3 DNA reads TGTGCCAGCAGCTTCTACAGCGACCCCAGGAATGAGCAGTTCTTC. Translating gives CASSFYSDPRNEQFF.